This is a list of T cell receptor beta chains from one sample in a study of regulatory T cells in long-lasting Graves disease. Each CDR3 protein is one row after TCRdb ran MiXCR on the multiplex PCR reads. The sample consists of roughly 300,000 distinct CDR3 sequences, about 19% of them appearing once. The material was peripheral blood mononuclear cells (PBMCs), obtained when the disease was refractory, from a patient treated with antithyroid drugs. The origin of the receptors is a female donor with Graves disease. Each CDR3 is given with its conserved first and last residue. The order of the fields is V gene, J gene, D gene, clone size, CDR3 DNA, CDR3 protein. D genes are given only for firm matches. The listing skips clone size in some rows; elsewhere it reads once, few, many or a size class.

TRBV20-1	TRBJ2-7	.	.	TGCAGTGCTAGTGACGAGAAGCCCTACGAGCAGTACTTC	CSASDEKPYEQYF
TRBV5-4	TRBJ1-1	.	.	TGTGCCAGCAGCTTCCCCTCCCCGAACACTGAAGCTTTCTTT	CASSFPSPNTEAFF
TRBV2	TRBJ1-5	TRBD1	.	TGTGCCAGCAGTTTGGACAGGGGGCCTTATCAGCCCCAGCATTTT	CASSLDRGPYQPQHF
TRBV12-3/TRBV12-4	TRBJ1-4	.	.	TGTGCCAGCTCACAGGTTTTTGACAGGAGACAGTTCCTGAATGAAAAACTGTTTTTT	CASSQVFDRRQFLNEKLFF
TRBV7-3	TRBJ2-7	TRBD2	many	TGTGCCAGCAGCCTCCAAGCGGGAGGGTCCTACGAGCAGTACTTC	CASSLQAGGSYEQYF
TRBV12-5	TRBJ1-2	.	many	TGTGCTAGTGATGGGGGTGGGAACTATGGCTACACCTTC	CASDGGGNYGYTF
TRBV7-2	TRBJ1-1	.	.	TGTGCCAGCAGCCGCGCGGTTGGAGAGTTCCCTGAAGCTTTCTTT	CASSRAVGEFPEAFF
TRBV18	TRBJ1-1	.	many	TGTGCCAGCTCACCATCGATCGCCCAAGGAGGCACTGAAGCTTTCTTT	CASSPSIAQGGTEAFF
TRBV3-2	TRBJ1-5	.	.	TGTGCCAGCAGACACGACAGGTACAATCAGCCCCAGCATTTT	CASRHDRYNQPQHF
TRBV29-1	TRBJ1-1	.	.	TGCAGCGTCACCGGGACACTCATGGACACTGAAGCTTTCTTT	CSVTGTLMDTEAFF
TRBV12-3/TRBV12-4	TRBJ2-7	.	many	TGTGCCAGCAGTTTAGACAGGACGATACAAAACGACGAGCAGTACTTC	CASSLDRTIQNDEQYF
TRBV4-3	TRBJ1-4	TRBD1	.	TGCGCCAGCAGCCAAGAAACGGGACAGCTTAATGAAAAACTGTTTTTT	CASSQETGQLNEKLFF
TRBV6-1	TRBJ1-4	.	few	TGTGCCAGCAGTCGACCGGGACGGAGGCAGGAAAAACTGTTTTTT	CASSRPGRRQEKLFF
TRBV11-2	TRBJ1-2	TRBD1	many	TGTGCCAGCAGCCCCTTGACAGGGCCCCTCTATGGCTACACCTTC	CASSPLTGPLYGYTF
TRBV12-3/TRBV12-4	TRBJ1-5	TRBD1	.	TGTGCCAGCAGTTTACTGGGGACAGGGACGATTGGGAATCAGCCCCAGCATTTT	CASSLLGTGTIGNQPQHF
TRBV4-1	TRBJ2-7	.	.	TGCGCCAGCAGCCAAGTAGAGGGAGAACACGAGCAGTACTTC	CASSQVEGEHEQYF
TRBV14	TRBJ1-6	.	few	TGTGCCAGCAGCCAAGACCGTCGCTCCCTGAATTCACCCCTCCACTTT	CASSQDRRSLNSPLHF
TRBV12-3/TRBV12-4	TRBJ1-4	.	many	TGTGCCAGCAGTACGCTCGCGGGTGGAGAAAAACTGTTTTTT	CASSTLAGGEKLFF
TRBV12-3/TRBV12-4	TRBJ1-1	.	many	TGTGCCAGCAGTTTATCCGGGGTTGGGAGCACTGAAGCTTTCTTT	CASSLSGVGSTEAFF
TRBV5-5	TRBJ2-1	TRBD2	.	TGTGCCAGCAGCCATGGGACTAGCCGGCAGTTCTTC	CASSHGTSRQFF
TRBV4-1	TRBJ2-5	.	.	TGCGCCAGCAGCCAAGAGGAGAGGATCGGGGTCGAGACCCAGTACTTC	CASSQEERIGVETQYF
TRBV30	TRBJ1-3	TRBD1	.	TGTGCCTGGGACGGACAGGGGACAGGAAACACCATATATTTT	CAWDGQGTGNTIYF
TRBV28	TRBJ2-1	.	once	TGTGCCAGCGGGGGCGGAATGAACCCCTACAATGAGCAGTTCTTC	CASGGGMNPYNEQFF
TRBV24-1	TRBJ1-1	TRBD1	many	TGTGCCACCAGTGCGGGACAGGGAACTGAAGCTTTCTTT	CATSAGQGTEAFF
TRBV30	TRBJ1-5	.	few	TGTGCCTGGAGTGTGGACGGGTCCCAGCCCCAGCATTTT	CAWSVDGSQPQHF
TRBV20-1	TRBJ2-4	TRBD1	.	TGCAGTGCCTCGGGACAGGGTAATGACATTCAGTACTTC	CSASGQGNDIQYF